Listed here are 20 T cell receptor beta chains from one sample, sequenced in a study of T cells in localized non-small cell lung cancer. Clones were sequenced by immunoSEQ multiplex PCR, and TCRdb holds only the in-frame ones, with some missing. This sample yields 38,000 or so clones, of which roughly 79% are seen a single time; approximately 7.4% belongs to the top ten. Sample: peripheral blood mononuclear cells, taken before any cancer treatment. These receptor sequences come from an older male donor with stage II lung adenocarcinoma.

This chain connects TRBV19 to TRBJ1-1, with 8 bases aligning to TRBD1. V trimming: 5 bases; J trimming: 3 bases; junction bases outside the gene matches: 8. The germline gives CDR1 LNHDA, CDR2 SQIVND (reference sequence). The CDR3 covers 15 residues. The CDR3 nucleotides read TGTGCCAGTAGTCCCAGCCGACAGGGGCACACTGAAGCTTTCTTT. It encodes CASSPSRQGHTEAFF. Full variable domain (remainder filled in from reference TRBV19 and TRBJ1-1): DGGITQSPKYLFRKEGQNVTLSCEQNLNHDAMYWYRQDPGQGLRLIYYSQIVNDFQKGDIAEGYSVSREKKESFPLTVTSAQKNPTAFYLCASSPSRQGHTEAFFGQGTRLTVV.

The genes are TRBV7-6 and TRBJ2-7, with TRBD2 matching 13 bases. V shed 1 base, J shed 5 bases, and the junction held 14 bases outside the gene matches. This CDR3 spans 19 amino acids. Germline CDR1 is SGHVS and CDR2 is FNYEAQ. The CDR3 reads CASSLVRQVGTSGMNEQYF. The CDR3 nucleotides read TGTGCCAGCAGCTTAGTACGACAGGTAGGGACTAGCGGGATGAACGAGCAGTACTTC.

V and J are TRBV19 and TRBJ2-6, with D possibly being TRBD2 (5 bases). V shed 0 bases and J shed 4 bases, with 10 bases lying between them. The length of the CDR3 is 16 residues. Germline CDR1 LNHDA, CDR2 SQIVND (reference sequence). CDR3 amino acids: CASSIERSGGANVLTF. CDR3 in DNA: TGTGCCAGTAGTATAGAACGGTCGGGGGGGGCCAACGTCCTGACTTTC.

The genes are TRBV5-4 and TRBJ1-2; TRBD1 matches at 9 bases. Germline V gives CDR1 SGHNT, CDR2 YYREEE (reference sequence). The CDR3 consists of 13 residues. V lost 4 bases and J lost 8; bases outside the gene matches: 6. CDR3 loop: CASSLTGGRGYTF. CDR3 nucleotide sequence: TGTGCCAGCAGCCTTACAGGGGGCAGAGGCTACACCTTC.

The CDR3 loop is CASSPQGSTEAFF. Written as DNA, the CDR3 is TGTGCCAGCAGCCCACAGGGGTCCACTGAAGCTTTCTTT. The rearrangement links TRBV7-2 to TRBJ1-1, with TRBD1 identical over 7 bases. Germline trimming cut 5 bases from V and 4 bases from J; bases unmatched to any gene: 4. This CDR3 has 13 amino acids. Germline V gives CDR1 SGHTA, CDR2 FQGNSA.

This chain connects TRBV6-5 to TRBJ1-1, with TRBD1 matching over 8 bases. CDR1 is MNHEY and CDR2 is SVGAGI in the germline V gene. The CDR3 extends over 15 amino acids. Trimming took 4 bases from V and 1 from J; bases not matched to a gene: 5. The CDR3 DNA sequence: TGTGCCAGCAGTTTCTCGGGACAGGCGAACACTGAAGCTTTCTTT. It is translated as CASSFSGQANTEAFF.

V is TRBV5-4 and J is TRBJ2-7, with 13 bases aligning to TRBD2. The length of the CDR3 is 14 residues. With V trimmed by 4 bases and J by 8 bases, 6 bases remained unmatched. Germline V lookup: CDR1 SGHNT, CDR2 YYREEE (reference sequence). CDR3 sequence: CASSPGLAGIQQYF. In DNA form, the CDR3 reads TGTGCCAGCAGCCCGGGACTAGCGGGAATCCAGCAGTACTTC.

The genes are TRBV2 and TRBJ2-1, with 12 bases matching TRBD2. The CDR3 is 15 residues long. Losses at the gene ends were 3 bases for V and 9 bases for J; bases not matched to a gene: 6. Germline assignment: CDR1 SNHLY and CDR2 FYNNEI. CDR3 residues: CASSEASGRAGEQFF. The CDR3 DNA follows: TGTGCCAGCAGTGAGGCTAGCGGGAGGGCCGGTGAGCAGTTCTTC.

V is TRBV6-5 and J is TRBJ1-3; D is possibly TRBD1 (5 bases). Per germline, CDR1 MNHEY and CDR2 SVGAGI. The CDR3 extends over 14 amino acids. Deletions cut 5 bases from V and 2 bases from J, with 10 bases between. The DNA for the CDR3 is TGTGCCAGCAGTCCCCAGGGAACTGGAAACACCATATATTTT. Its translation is CASSPQGTGNTIYF.

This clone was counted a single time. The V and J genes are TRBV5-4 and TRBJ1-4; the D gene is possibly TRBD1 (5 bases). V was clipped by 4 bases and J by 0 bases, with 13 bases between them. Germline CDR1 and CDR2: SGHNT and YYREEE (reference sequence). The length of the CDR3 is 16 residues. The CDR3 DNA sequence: TGTGCCAGCAGCCAGGGCGGAGGACCAACTAATGAAAAACTGTTTTTT. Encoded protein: CASSQGGGPTNEKLFF.

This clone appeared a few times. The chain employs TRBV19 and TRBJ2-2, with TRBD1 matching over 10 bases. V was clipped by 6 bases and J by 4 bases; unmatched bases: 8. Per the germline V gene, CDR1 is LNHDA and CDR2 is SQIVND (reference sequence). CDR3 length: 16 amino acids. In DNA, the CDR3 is TGTGCCAGTAGACGGGGGGGACAGGGGTCCACCGGGGAGCTGTTTTTT. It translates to CASRRGGQGSTGELFF.

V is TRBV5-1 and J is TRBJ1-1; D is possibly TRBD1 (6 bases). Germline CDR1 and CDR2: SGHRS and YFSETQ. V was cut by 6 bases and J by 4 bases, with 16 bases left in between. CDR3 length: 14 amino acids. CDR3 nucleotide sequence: TGCGCCAGCACCCTAATGATAGGGGGCACTGAAGCTTTCTTT. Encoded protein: CASTLMIGGTEAFF.

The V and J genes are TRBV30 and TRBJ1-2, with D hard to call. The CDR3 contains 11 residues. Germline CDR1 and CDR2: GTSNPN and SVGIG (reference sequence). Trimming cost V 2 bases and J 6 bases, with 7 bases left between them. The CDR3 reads CAWSRRHGYTF. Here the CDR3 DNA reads TGTGCCTGGAGTAGGAGGCATGGCTACACCTTC.

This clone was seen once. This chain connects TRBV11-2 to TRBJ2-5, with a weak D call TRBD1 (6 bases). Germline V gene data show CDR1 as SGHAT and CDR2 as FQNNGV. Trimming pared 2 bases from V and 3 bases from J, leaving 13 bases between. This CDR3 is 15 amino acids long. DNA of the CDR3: TGTGCCAGCAGCTTAACCAGATCAGGGGAAGAGACCCAGTACTTC. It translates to CASSLTRSGEETQYF.

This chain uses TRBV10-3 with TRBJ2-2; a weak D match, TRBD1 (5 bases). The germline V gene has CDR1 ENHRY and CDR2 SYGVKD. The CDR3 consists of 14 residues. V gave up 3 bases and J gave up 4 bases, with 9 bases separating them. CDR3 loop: CAISEGVGTGELFF. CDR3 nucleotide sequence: TGTGCCATCAGTGAAGGGGTGGGCACCGGGGAGCTGTTTTTT.

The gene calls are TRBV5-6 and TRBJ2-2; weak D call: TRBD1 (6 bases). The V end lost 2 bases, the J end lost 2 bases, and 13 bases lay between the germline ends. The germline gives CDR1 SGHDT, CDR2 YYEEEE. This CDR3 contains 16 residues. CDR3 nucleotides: TGTGCCAGCAGCTTTTTGACGACAGGTAACACCGGGGAGCTGTTTTTT. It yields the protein CASSFLTTGNTGELFF.

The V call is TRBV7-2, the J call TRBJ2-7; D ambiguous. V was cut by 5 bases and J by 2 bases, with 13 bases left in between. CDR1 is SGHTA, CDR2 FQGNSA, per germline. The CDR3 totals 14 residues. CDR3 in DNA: TGTGCCAGCAGCCCAACTTCGGCCACCTACGAGCAGTACTTC. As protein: CASSPTSATYEQYF. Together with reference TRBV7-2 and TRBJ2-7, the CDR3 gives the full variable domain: GAGVSQSPSNKVTEKGKDVELRCDPISGHTALYWYRQSLGQGLEFLIYFQGNSAPDKSGLPSDRFSAERTGGSVSTLTIQRTQQEDSAVYLCASSPTSATYEQYFGPGTRLTVT.

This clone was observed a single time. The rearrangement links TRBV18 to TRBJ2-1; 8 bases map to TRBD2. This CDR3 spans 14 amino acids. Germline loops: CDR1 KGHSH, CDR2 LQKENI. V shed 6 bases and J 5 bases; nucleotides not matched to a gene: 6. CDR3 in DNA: TGTGCCAGCTCTCGAGCGGGAGTAGACAATGAGCAGTTCTTC. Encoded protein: CASSRAGVDNEQFF. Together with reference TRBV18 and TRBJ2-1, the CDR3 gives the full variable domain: NAGVMQNPRHLVRRRGQEARLRCSPMKGHSHVYWYRQLPEEGLKFMVYLQKENIIDESGMPKERFSAEFPKEGPSILRIQQVVRGDSAAYFCASSRAGVDNEQFFGPGTRLTVL.

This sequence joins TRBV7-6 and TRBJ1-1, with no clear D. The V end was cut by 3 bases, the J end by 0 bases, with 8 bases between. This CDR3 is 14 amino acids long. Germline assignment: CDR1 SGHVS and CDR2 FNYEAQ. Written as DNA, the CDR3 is TGTGCCAGCAGCTTTGTCGGGTTGAACACTGAAGCTTTCTTT. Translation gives CASSFVGLNTEAFF.

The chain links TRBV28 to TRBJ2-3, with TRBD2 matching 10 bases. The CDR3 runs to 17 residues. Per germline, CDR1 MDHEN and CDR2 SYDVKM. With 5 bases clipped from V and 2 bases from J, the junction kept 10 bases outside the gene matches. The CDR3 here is CASSHPDLAGDTDTQYF. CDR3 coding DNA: TGTGCCAGCAGTCACCCAGATCTAGCGGGAGACACAGATACGCAGTATTTT.